The clone carrying this T cell receptor (beta chain) appeared a single time. The antigen is unknown. The data are from a study of OX40 agonist ivuxolimab in advanced cancers. General study findings and limits: Expanded clones were, on average, more numerous in CD8+ T cells than in CD4+.

Libraries were prepared by immunoSEQ multiplex PCR; TCRdb keeps only in-frame clonotypes and omits some of them. The sample has 42,000 or so clones, 85% to 90% seen once. There are 16 residues in the CDR3. Trimming stripped 0 bases from V and 6 bases from J, with 15 bases between. The germline CDR1 and CDR2 sequences are LGHNT and FRNRAP. This TCR was recovered from an adult with an advanced solid tumor such as melanoma, head and neck, liver or kidney cancer. The material was CD4+ or CD8+ T cells sorted from blood, obtained in a trial of the OX40 agonist ivuxolimab. The chain couples TRBV12-5 to TRBJ2-1, with D possibly matching TRBD2 (6 bases). CDR3: CASGLVVQAGINEQFF. CDR3 DNA: TGTGCTAGTGGTTTGGTGGTCCAAGCGGGTATCAATGAGCAGTTCTTC.